The TCR beta chain described here comes from a study of cytomegalovirus exposure and HLA in healthy donors. This CDR3 has 18 amino acids. To note about this clone: Its antigen is undetermined.

The PCR had 60 Vbeta and 13 Jbeta primers. Assay used: immunoSEQ multiplex PCR; TCRdb lists only in-frame clones, some missing. This specimen shows approximately 40,000 clones; the ten leading clones hold about 6.4%. Whole-study results and caveats: The number of N-insertions in an Asian-associated ancestry cluster was reportedly below the approximately 600-donor mean in a later analysis. With further analysis later on, most CMV-associated TCR beta chains appeared HLA-restricted. Reports described diagnosis of cytomegalovirus status by the classifier as highly specific and sensitive.

This sequence joins TRBV1 and TRBJ2-3; the DNA was not compared with TRBD2, the D call given in the table. TRBV1 is marked as a pseudogene. The receptor was derived from a human donor in good health. The specimen sequenced was PBMCs. The CDR3 loop reads CTSSYETTGTSYTDTQYF. In DNA form, the CDR3 reads TGCACCAGCAGCTATGAAACGACCGGGACTAGTTACACAGATACGCAGTATTTT.